Sequencing of this TCR beta chain was carried out in a study of chemoradiotherapy in HPV16-positive cancers. As for this clone: Its antigen is currently unknown.

The table came from immunoSEQ multiplex PCR; TCRdb's copy has only in-frame clones and leaves some out. The table records roughly 30,000 clones, around 93% of them present only once. Study conclusions and caveats: Candidate HPV-specific clones and E7-related TCR motifs grew in tumor during treatment. Functional assays defining HPV-specific T cells used only a couple of HPV16-positive patients. Better recurrence-free survival went with HPV-responsive T-cell expansion in HPV16-positive patients.

V lost 4 bases and J 8 bases, leaving 18 bases between the germline ends. The CDR3 sequence is 14 residues long. Looked up from germline, CDR1 is SGHDT and CDR2 is YYEEEE. Sample: blood, taken from a patient who underwent chemoradiotherapy. The chain has TRBV5-6 and TRBJ1-2; no clear D gene. This TCR came from a human donor with HPV-associated anogenital cancer. The CDR3 protein is CASSPRATARGYTF. CDR3 DNA: TGTGCCAGCAGCCCCCGAGCGACGGCTAGGGGCTACACCTTC.